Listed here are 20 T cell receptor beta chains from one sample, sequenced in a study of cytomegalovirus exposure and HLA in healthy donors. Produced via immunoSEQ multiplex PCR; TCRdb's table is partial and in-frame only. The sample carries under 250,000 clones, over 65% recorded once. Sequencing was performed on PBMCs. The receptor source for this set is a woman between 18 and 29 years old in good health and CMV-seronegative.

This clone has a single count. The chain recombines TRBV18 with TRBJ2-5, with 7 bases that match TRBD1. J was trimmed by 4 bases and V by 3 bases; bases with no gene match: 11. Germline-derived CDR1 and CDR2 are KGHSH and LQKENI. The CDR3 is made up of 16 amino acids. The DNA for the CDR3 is TGTGCCAGCTCACCGGTAGGTGAGGGGGCTGGAGAGACCCAGTACTTC. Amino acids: CASSPVGEGAGETQYF.

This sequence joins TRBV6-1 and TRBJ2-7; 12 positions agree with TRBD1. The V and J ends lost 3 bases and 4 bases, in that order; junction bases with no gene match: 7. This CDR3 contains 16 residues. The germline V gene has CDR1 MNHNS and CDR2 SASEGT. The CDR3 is CASSDGWGQGAYEQYF. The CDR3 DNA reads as TGTGCCAGCAGTGACGGGTGGGGACAGGGGGCTTACGAGCAGTACTTC.

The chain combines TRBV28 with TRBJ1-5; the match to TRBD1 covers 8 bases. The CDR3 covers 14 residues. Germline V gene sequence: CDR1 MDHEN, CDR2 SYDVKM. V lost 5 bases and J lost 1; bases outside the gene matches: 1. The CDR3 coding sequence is TGTGCCAGCAGTAGGACAGGGAGCAATCAGCCCCAGCATTTT. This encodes CASSRTGSNQPQHF.

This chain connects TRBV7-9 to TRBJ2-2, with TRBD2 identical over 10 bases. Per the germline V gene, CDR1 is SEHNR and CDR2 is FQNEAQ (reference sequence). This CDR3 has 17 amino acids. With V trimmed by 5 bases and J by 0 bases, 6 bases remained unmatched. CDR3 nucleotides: TGTGCCAGCAGCCGATCACTAGCGGGAACGAACACCGGGGAGCTGTTTTTT. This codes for CASSRSLAGTNTGELFF. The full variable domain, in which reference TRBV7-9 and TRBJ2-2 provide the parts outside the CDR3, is DTGVSQNPRHKITKRGQNVTFRCDPISEHNRLYWYRQTLGQGPEFLTYFQNEAQLEKSRLLSDRFSAERPKGSFSTLEIQRTEQGDSAMYLCASSRSLAGTNTGELFFGEGSRLTVL.

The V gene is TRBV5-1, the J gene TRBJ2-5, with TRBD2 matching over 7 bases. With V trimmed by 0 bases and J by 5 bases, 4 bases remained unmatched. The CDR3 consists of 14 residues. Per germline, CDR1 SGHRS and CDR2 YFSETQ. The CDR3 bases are TGCGCCAGCAGCTTGGGGCCCGGGGGGGAGACCCAGTACTTC. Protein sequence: CASSLGPGGETQYF.

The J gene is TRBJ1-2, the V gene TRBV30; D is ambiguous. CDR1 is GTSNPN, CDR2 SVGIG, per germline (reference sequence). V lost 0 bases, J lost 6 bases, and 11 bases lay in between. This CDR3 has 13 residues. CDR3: CAWSVGGSNGYTF. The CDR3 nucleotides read TGTGCCTGGAGTGTAGGTGGAAGCAATGGCTACACCTTC.

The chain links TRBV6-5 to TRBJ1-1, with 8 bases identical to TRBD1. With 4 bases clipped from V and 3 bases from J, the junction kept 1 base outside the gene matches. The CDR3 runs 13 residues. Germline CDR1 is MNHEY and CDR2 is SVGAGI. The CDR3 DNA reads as TGTGCCAGCAGTTTGGACAGGGACACTGAAGCTTTCTTT. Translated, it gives CASSLDRDTEAFF.

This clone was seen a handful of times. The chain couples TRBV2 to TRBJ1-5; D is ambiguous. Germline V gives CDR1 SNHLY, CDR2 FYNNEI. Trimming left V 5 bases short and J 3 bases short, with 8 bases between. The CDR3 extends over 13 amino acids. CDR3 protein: CASSRQTNQPQHF. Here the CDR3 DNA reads TGTGCCAGCAGTCGGCAGACCAATCAGCCCCAGCATTTT.

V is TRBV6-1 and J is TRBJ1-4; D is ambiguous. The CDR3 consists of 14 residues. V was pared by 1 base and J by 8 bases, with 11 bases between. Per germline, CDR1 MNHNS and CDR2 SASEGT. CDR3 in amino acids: CASSEGREVEKLFF. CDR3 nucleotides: TGTGCCAGCAGTGAAGGCCGGGAGGTCGAAAAACTGTTTTTT.

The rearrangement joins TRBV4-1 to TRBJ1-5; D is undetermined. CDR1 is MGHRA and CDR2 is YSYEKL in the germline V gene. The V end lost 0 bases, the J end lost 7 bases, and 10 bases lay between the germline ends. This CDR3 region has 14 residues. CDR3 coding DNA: TGCGCCAGCAGCCAAGAGTTGACGCGACAGCCCCAGCATTTT. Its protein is CASSQELTRQPQHF.

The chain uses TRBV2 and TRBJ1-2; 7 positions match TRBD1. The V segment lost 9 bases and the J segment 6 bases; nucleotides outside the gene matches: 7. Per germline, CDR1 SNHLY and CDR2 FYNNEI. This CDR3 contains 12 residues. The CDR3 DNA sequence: TGTGCCAGGTGGACAGGAGGGCATGGCTACACCTTC. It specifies CARWTGGHGYTF.

The DNA for the CDR3 is TGTGCCAGCAGCCCCGGACACTTGACAGATACGCAGTATTTT. It translates to CASSPGHLTDTQYF. J is TRBJ2-3 and V is TRBV11-3, with TRBD1 as a possible D gene (5 bases). Germline-derived CDR1 and CDR2 are SGHNT and YENEEA. V was clipped by 5 bases and J by 3 bases, with 12 bases between them. CDR3 size: 14 residues.

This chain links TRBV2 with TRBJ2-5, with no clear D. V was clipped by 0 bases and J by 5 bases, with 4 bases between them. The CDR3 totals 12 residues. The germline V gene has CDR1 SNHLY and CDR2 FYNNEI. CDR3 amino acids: CASSEAGETQYF. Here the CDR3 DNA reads TGTGCCAGCAGTGAAGCCGGGGAGACCCAGTACTTC.

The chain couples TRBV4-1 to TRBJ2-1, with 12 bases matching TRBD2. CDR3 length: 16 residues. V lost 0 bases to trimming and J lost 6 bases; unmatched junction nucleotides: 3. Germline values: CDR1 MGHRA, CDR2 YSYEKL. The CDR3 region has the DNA TGCGCCAGCAGCCAAGATCTAGCGGGGGGGGGCAATGAGCAGTTCTTC. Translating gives CASSQDLAGGGNEQFF.

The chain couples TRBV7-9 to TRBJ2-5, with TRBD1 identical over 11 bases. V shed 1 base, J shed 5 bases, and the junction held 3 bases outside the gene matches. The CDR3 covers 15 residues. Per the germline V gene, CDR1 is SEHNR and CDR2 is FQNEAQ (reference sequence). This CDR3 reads CASSLGDRGSETQYF. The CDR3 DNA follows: TGTGCCAGCAGCTTAGGGGACAGGGGGTCCGAGACCCAGTACTTC.

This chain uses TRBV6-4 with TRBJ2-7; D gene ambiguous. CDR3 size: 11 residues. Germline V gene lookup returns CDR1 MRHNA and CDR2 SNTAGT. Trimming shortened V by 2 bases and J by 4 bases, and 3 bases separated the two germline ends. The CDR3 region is CASSDGYEQYF. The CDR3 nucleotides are TGTGCCAGCAGTGACGGGTACGAGCAGTACTTC.

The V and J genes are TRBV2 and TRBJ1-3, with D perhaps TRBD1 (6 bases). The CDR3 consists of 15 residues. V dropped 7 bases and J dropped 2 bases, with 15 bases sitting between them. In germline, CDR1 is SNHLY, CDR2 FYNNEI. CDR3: CASTGSGGPGNTIYF. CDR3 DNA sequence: TGTGCCAGCACCGGGTCGGGGGGGCCTGGAAACACCATATATTTT.

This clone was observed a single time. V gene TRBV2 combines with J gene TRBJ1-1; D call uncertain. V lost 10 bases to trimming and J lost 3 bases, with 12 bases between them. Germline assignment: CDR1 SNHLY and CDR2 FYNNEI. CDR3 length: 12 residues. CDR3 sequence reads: CATRREDTEAFF. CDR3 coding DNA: TGTGCCACCCGGAGGGAGGACACTGAAGCTTTCTTT.

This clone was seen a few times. The CDR3: CASSAGRRNEQFF. The CDR3 bases are TGCGCCAGCAGTGCAGGAAGGAGGAATGAGCAGTTCTTC. This rearrangement joins TRBV10-1 to TRBJ2-1; D may be TRBD2 (5 bases). Looked up from germline, CDR1 is WNHNN and CDR2 is SYGVQD (reference sequence). The CDR3 runs 13 residues. The V end was cut by 4 bases, the J end by 7 bases, with 11 bases between.

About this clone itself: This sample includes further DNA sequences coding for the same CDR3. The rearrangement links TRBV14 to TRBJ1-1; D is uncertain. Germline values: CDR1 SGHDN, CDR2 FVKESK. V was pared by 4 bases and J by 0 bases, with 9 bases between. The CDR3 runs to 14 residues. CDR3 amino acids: CASSRAGMNTEAFF. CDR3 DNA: TGTGCCAGCAGCCGGGCGGGAATGAACACTGAAGCTTTCTTT.